These 27 T cell receptor beta chains came from one sample sequenced in a study of blood T cell repertoires in COVID-19. Using immunoSEQ multiplex PCR, the repertoire was profiled, and TCRdb retains in-frame clones only, with some absent. The sample yields about 300,000 clones, around 85% seen once. Sequences were obtained from PBMCs or T cells enriched from blood (not recorded which). The receptor set was obtained from a woman aged 25 to 39 who had been exposed to COVID-19.

The V call is TRBV4-2, the J call TRBJ2-1; 11 bases agree with TRBD2. V shed 0 bases and J 5 bases; nucleotides not matched to a gene: 15. Germline CDR1 reads LGHNA; CDR2 reads YNFKEQ. The CDR3 has 20 amino acids. The CDR3, as DNA: TGTGCCAGCAGCCAAGATTTTGGAGGGCTAGCGGGAGGAAGGAACAATGAGCAGTTCTTC. It is translated as CASSQDFGGLAGGRNNEQFF.

V usage is TRBV4-2 and J usage is TRBJ1-5; possibly TRBD1 for D (5 bases). Deletions cut 4 bases from V and 5 bases from J, with 18 bases between. This CDR3 contains 16 residues. Germline V gene sequence: CDR1 LGHNA, CDR2 YNFKEQ. The CDR3 region has the DNA TGTGCCAGCAGCCCACGGGGGGAGCGCTTTTATCAGCCCCAGCATTTT. It encodes CASSPRGERFYQPQHF.

V usage is TRBV5-1 and J usage is TRBJ1-2; TRBD1 is a possible D gene (5 bases). The V gene's germline CDR1 is SGHRS and CDR2 YFSETQ. Trimming shortened V by 0 bases and J by 8 bases, and 14 bases separated the two germline ends. This CDR3 comprises 14 residues. CDR3 region: CASSLGDRQRGYTF. The CDR3 DNA is TGCGCCAGCAGCTTGGGAGACAGACAACGGGGCTACACCTTC. The whole variable domain, filled in from reference TRBV5-1 and TRBJ1-2, reads KAGVTQTPRYLIKTRGQQVTLSCSPISGHRSVSWYQQTPGQGLQFLFEYFSETQRNKGNFPGRFSGRQFSNSRSEMNVSTLELGDSALYLCASSLGDRQRGYTFGSGTRLTVV.

The V call is TRBV28, the J call TRBJ2-2; D is perhaps TRBD2 (6 bases). Germline V gene lookup returns CDR1 MDHEN and CDR2 SYDVKM. The CDR3 spans 14 residues. Trimming pared 6 bases from V and 6 bases from J, leaving 14 bases between. As DNA, the CDR3 is TGTGCCAGCAGGGGGACCCGGAGGGCCGGGGAGCTGTTTTTT. Its translation: CASRGTRRAGELFF.

V is TRBV6-4 and J is TRBJ2-1, with TRBD2 identical over 10 bases. Germline V gene lookup returns CDR1 MRHNA and CDR2 SNTAGT. After removal of 10 bases from V and 0 bases from J, the junction contained 9 bases not matched to a gene. This CDR3 is built from 16 residues. CDR3 in DNA: TGTGCCACAAGGTCTAGCGGGAGTCTCTCCTACAATGAGCAGTTCTTC. Translation: CATRSSGSLSYNEQFF.

The chain's CDR3 is CASSESVLDRGREAFF. As DNA, the CDR3 is TGTGCCAGCAGTGAATCTGTCTTGGACAGGGGGCGTGAAGCTTTCTTT. The chain links TRBV6-1 to TRBJ1-1; 11 nucleotides agree with TRBD1. With 2 bases clipped from V and 7 bases from J, the junction kept 9 bases outside the gene matches. CDR3 length: 16 residues. Germline-derived CDR1 and CDR2 are MNHNS and SASEGT.

The chain recombines TRBV24-1 with TRBJ2-5, with a weak D call TRBD2 (5 bases). Germline V gene sequence: CDR1 KGHDR, CDR2 SFDVKD. The CDR3 contains 18 residues. V was pared by 4 bases and J by 0 bases, with 20 bases between. The DNA of the CDR3 is TGTGCCACCAGTGACCCCCGACTACGCGGAGTATACCAAGAGACCCAGTACTTC. This sequence encodes CATSDPRLRGVYQETQYF.

V is TRBV28 and J is TRBJ1-2, with 8 bases aligning to TRBD1. Trimming at V came to 5 bases and at J to 2 bases, leaving 4 bases not matched to a gene. The CDR3 sequence is 14 residues long. Germline V gives CDR1 MDHEN, CDR2 SYDVKM. CDR3 amino acids: CASSGRQGNYGYTF. CDR3 coding DNA: TGTGCCAGCAGTGGGCGACAGGGGAACTATGGCTACACCTTC.

V usage is TRBV9 and J usage is TRBJ1-5; no clear D. Trimming stripped 0 bases from V and 6 bases from J, with 7 bases between. This CDR3 has 13 amino acids. Germline CDR1 is SGDLS and CDR2 is YYNGEE. CDR3 in DNA: TGTGCCAGCAGCGTAGCTTTCGGTCAGCCCCAGCATTTT. Translating gives CASSVAFGQPQHF.

This clone was picked up one time. The CDR3 DNA follows: TGTGCCAGCAGGGGACTAGCGGGAGAAAGCGGCAATGAGCAGTTCTTC. It encodes CASRGLAGESGNEQFF. The chain uses TRBV2 and TRBJ2-1; 14 positions match TRBD2. CDR3 length equals 16 residues. CDR1 and CDR2 from the germline V gene are SNHLY and FYNNEI. The junction had 7 bases not matched to a gene; V was cut back by 6 bases and J by 6 bases. The variable domain in full, completed from reference TRBV2 and TRBJ2-1, reads EPEVTQTPSHQVTQMGQEVILRCVPISNHLYFYWYRQILGQKVEFLVSFYNNEISEKSEIFDDQFSVERPDGSNFTLKIRSTKLEDSAMYFCASRGLAGESGNEQFFGPGTRLTVL.

This clone has at least ten counts. The gene calls are TRBV19 and TRBJ1-2, with 9 bases that match TRBD1. Germline V CDR1 and CDR2: LNHDA, SQIVND (reference sequence). The CDR3 loop spans 17 amino acids. J was trimmed by 2 bases and V by 7 bases; bases with no gene match: 14. In DNA form, the CDR3 reads TGTGCCAGTACTAGTCCTAATCCGGGACAGGGAAACTATGGCTACACCTTC. Protein sequence: CASTSPNPGQGNYGYTF.

This rearrangement joins TRBV9 to TRBJ2-1, with TRBD1 matching over 11 bases. CDR1 is SGDLS and CDR2 is YYNGEE in the germline V gene. The V segment lost 4 bases and the J segment 8 bases; nucleotides outside the gene matches: 5. CDR3 length: 14 amino acids. As DNA, the CDR3 is TGTGCCAGCAGCCCGGACAGGGGGCTTGATGAGCAGTTCTTC. It encodes CASSPDRGLDEQFF.

The V call is TRBV9, the J call TRBJ2-7; TRBD2 is a possible D gene (6 bases). Germline-derived CDR1 and CDR2 are SGDLS and YYNGEE. This CDR3 contains 15 residues. Trimming shortened V by 0 bases and J by 3 bases, and 13 bases separated the two germline ends. The CDR3 DNA reads TGTGCCAGCAGCGTAGAGGGCCGGGGGATCTACGAGCAGTACTTC. It translates to CASSVEGRGIYEQYF.

The rearrangement links TRBV19 to TRBJ2-2; TRBD1 is a possible D gene (6 bases). V was cut by 6 bases and J by 5 bases, with 7 bases left in between. The V gene's germline CDR1 is LNHDA and CDR2 SQIVND (reference sequence). There are 12 residues in the CDR3. CDR3 region: CASRQGTGELFF. CDR3 coding DNA: TGTGCCAGTAGGCAGGGGACCGGGGAGCTGTTTTTT.

The CDR3 nucleotides read TGTGCCAGTAGTCCCTTCCGACAAATCCAAGAGACCCAGTACTTC. Its protein product is CASSPFRQIQETQYF. The V and J genes are TRBV19 and TRBJ2-5; no definite D call. V lost 5 bases and J lost 1, with 14 bases in between. Germline CDR1 is LNHDA and CDR2 is SQIVND (reference sequence). The CDR3 sequence is 15 residues long.

The chain combines TRBV14 with TRBJ2-5; the D is unclear. V dropped 3 bases and J dropped 2 bases, with 7 bases sitting between them. This CDR3 is built from 13 residues. Germline-derived CDR1 and CDR2 are SGHDN and FVKESK. The CDR3 DNA sequence: TGTGCCAGCAGCCAGACATCACAAGAGACCCAGTACTTC. Residues: CASSQTSQETQYF. Full variable domain (missing parts from reference TRBV14 and TRBJ2-5): EAGVTQFPSHSVIEKGQTVTLRCDPISGHDNLYWYRRVMGKEIKFLLHFVKESKQDESGMPNNRFLAERTGGTYSTLKVQPAELEDSGVYFCASSQTSQETQYFGPGTRLLVL.

This clone was found once. The rearrangement links TRBV10-3 to TRBJ1-1; D not certain. The V end was cut by 6 bases, the J end by 6 bases, with 17 bases between. Per the germline V gene, CDR1 is ENHRY and CDR2 is SYGVKD. This CDR3 region has 14 residues. The CDR3: CAISDLNEASEAFF. The DNA of the CDR3 is TGTGCCATCAGCGACTTAAATGAGGCCTCTGAAGCTTTCTTT.

V usage is TRBV14 and J usage is TRBJ2-1, with a possible D match to TRBD2 (6 bases). Germline values: CDR1 SGHDN, CDR2 FVKESK. This CDR3 spans 15 amino acids. V lost 0 bases and J 1 base, leaving 7 bases between the germline ends. As DNA, the CDR3 is TGTGCCAGCAGCCAAGAGGGGGGATCCTACAATGAGCAGTTCTTC. It translates to CASSQEGGSYNEQFF. The full variable domain, with the rest looked up from reference TRBV14 and TRBJ2-1, is EAGVTQFPSHSVIEKGQTVTLRCDPISGHDNLYWYRRVMGKEIKFLLHFVKESKQDESGMPNNRFLAERTGGTYSTLKVQPAELEDSGVYFCASSQEGGSYNEQFFGPGTRLTVL.

The chain links TRBV7-2 to TRBJ2-1; 8 bases are a match to TRBD2. Germline V gene data show CDR1 as SGHTA and CDR2 as FQGNSA. Trimming removed 2 bases from V and 4 bases from J; junction bases left unmatched: 13. The CDR3 sequence is 18 residues long. In nucleotides, the CDR3 is TGTGCCAGCAGCTTACGAGGGTTACTAACTAGCGGTTACAATGAGCAGTTCTTC. Its translation is CASSLRGLLTSGYNEQFF.

The V call is TRBV10-3, the J call TRBJ1-2, with D unclear. CDR1 and CDR2 from the germline V gene are ENHRY and SYGVKD. This CDR3 region has 14 residues. Trimming cost V 3 bases and J 2 bases, with 10 bases left between them. CDR3 region: CAISDLGGNYGYTF. The CDR3 coding sequence is TGTGCCATCAGTGATCTCGGCGGGAACTATGGCTACACCTTC.

The gene calls are TRBV5-5 and TRBJ2-3; possible D gene TRBD1, 5 bases. Germline V lookup: CDR1 SGHKS, CDR2 YYEKEE (reference sequence). V was pared by 2 bases and J by 1 base, with 11 bases between. CDR3 size: 15 residues. DNA for the CDR3: TGTGCCAGCAGCTTACAGGAATTCGGCACAGATACGCAGTATTTT. It translates to CASSLQEFGTDTQYF.

The gene calls are TRBV7-2 and TRBJ1-3; 9 bases align to TRBD1. With 5 bases clipped from V and 0 bases from J, the junction kept 5 bases outside the gene matches. CDR3 length: 16 residues. Germline values: CDR1 SGHTA, CDR2 FQGNSA. CDR3 in DNA: TGTGCCAGCAGCCAGACAGGGGGACTCTCTGGAAACACCATATATTTT. Amino acid sequence: CASSQTGGLSGNTIYF.

This chain uses TRBV15 with TRBJ2-3, with TRBD2 matching 9 bases. From germline, CDR1 is LNHNV and CDR2 YYDKDF (reference sequence). The CDR3 contains 15 residues. The junction had 12 bases not matched to a gene; V was cut back by 8 bases and J by 6 bases. CDR3: CATGDNSGGVDTQYF. CDR3 bases: TGTGCCACCGGGGATAATAGCGGGGGAGTGGATACGCAGTATTTT.

The CDR3 loop is CASSESYSGNTIYF. CDR3 DNA: TGTGCCAGCAGTGAGTCCTACTCTGGAAACACCATATATTTT. The rearrangement joins TRBV2 to TRBJ1-3; D gene unclear. Germline CDR1 reads SNHLY; CDR2 reads FYNNEI. V was shortened by 3 bases and J by 0 bases, with 6 bases between the two germline ends. This CDR3 has 14 amino acids.

The CDR3 coding sequence is TGTGCCTGGCGCTGGGGGGGTGGAAACACCATATATTTT. Protein sequence: CAWRWGGGNTIYF. The chain carries TRBV30 and TRBJ1-3, with D maybe TRBD1 (5 bases). The CDR3 length is 13 residues. Per the germline V gene, CDR1 is GTSNPN and CDR2 is SVGIG (reference sequence). V was pared by 5 bases and J by 3 bases, with 11 bases between. Together with reference TRBV30 and TRBJ1-3, the CDR3 gives the full variable domain: SQTIHQWPATLVQPVGSPLSLECTVEGTSNPNLYWYRQAAGRGLQLLFYSVGIGQISSEVPQNLSASRPQDRQFILSSKKLLLSDSGFYLCAWRWGGGNTIYFGEGSWLTVV.

The J gene is TRBJ2-1, the V gene TRBV4-3; 7 bases fit TRBD2. Germline CDR1 reads LGHNA; CDR2 reads YSLEER. With V trimmed by 4 bases and J by 4 bases, 7 bases remained unmatched. This CDR3 comprises 15 residues. CDR3 in amino acids: CASSPGGGRYNEQFF. CDR3 DNA: TGCGCCAGCAGCCCGGGCGGGGGACGTTACAATGAGCAGTTCTTC.

The chain employs TRBV5-1 and TRBJ2-7; TRBD1 is a possible D gene (5 bases). The V and J ends lost 0 bases and 3 bases respectively, with 7 bases between them. Germline V gene lookup returns CDR1 SGHRS and CDR2 YFSETQ. The CDR3 loop spans 13 amino acids. Here the CDR3 reads CASSLARDYEQYF. The CDR3 region has the DNA TGCGCCAGCAGCTTGGCCAGGGACTACGAGCAGTACTTC.